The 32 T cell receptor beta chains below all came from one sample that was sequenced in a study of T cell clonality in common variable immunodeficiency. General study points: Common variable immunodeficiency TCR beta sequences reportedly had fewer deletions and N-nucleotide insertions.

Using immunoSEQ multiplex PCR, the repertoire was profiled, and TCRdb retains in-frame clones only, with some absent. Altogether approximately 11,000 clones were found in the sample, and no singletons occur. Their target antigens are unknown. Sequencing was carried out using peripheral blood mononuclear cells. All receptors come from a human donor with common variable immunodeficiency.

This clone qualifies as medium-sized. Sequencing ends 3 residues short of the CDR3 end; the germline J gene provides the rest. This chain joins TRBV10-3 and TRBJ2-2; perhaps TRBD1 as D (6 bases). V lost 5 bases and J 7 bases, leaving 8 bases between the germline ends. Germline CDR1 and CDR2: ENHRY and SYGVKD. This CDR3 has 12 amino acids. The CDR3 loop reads CAISRQVGELFF. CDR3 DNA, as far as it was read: TGTGCCATCAGTCGACAGGTCGGGGAG.

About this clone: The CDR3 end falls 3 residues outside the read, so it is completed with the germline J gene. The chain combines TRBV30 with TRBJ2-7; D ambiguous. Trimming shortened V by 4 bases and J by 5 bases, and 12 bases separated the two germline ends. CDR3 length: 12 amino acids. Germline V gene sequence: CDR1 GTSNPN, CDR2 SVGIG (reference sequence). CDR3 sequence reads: CAWTRDLHEQYF. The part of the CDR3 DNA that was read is TGTGCCTGGACTAGAGACCTCCACGAG. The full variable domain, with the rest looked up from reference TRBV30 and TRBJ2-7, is SQTIHQWPATLVQPVGSPLSLECTVEGTSNPNLYWYRQAAGRGLQLLFYSVGIGQISSEVPQNLSASRPQDRQFILSSKKLLLSDSGFYLCAWTRDLHEQYFGPGTRLTVT.

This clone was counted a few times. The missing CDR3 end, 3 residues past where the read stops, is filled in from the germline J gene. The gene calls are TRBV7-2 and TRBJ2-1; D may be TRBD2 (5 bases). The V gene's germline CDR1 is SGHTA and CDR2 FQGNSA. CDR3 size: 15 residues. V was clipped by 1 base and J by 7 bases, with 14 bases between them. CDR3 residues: CASSLGVSGLNEQFF. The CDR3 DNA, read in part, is TGTGCCAGCAGCTTAGGCGTTTCAGGACTGAATGAG.

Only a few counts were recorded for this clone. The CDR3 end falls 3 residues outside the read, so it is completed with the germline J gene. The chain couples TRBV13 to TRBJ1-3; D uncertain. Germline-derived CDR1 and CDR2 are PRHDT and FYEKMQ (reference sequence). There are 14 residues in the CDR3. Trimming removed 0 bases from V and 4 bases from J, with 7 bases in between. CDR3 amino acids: CASSLGPVGNTIYF. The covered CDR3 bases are TGTGCCAGCAGCTTAGGGCCAGTAGGAAACACC.

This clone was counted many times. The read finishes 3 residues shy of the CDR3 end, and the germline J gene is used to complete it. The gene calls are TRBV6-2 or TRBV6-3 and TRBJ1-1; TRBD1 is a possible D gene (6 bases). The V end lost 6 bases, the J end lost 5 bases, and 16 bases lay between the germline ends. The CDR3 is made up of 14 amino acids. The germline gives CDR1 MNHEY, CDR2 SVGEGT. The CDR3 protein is CASRNLYRETEAFF. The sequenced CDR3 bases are TGTGCCAGCAGGAATCTGTACAGGGAGACTGAA.

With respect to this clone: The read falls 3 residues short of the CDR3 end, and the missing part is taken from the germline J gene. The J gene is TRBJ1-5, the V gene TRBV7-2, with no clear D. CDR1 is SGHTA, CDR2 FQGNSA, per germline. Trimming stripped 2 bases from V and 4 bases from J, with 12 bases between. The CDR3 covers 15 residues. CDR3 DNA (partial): TGTGCCAGCAGCTTAAGCTGGTCGATGAATCAGCCC. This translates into CASSLSWSMNQP. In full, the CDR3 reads CASSLSWSMNQPQHF.

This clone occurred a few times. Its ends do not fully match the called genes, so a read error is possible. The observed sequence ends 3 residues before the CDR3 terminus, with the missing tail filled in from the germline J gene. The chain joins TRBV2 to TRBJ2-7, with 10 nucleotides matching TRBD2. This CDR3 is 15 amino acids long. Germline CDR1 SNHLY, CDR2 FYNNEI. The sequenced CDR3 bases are TGTACCAGCAGTGAGGGTTCTAGCGGGAGCTACGAG. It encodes CTSSEGSSGSYE. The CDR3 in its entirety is CTSSEGSSGSYEQYF.

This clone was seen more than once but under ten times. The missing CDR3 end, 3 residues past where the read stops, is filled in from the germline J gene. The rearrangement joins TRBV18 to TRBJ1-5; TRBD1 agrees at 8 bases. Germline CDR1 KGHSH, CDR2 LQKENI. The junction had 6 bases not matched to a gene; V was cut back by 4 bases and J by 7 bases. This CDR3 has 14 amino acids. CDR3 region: CASSLGQGVQPQHF. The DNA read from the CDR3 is TGTGCCAGCTCACTCGGACAGGGTGTGCAGCCC.

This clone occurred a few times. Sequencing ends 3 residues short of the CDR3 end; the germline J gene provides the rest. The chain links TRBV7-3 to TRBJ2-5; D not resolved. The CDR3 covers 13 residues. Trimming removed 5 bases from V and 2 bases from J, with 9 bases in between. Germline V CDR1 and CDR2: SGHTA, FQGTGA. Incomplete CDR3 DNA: TGTGCCAGCAGCCTTACCCTACAAGAGACC. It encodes CASSLTLQET. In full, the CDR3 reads CASSLTLQETQYF.

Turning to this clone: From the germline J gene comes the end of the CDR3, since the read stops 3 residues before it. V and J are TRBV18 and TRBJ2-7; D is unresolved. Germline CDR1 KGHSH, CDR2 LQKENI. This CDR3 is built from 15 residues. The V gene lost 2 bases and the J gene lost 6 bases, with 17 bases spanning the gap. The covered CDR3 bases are TGTGCCAGCTCACCAGACTTCCCAATCGGTAGCGAG. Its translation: CASSPDFPIGSE. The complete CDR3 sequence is CASSPDFPIGSEQYF.

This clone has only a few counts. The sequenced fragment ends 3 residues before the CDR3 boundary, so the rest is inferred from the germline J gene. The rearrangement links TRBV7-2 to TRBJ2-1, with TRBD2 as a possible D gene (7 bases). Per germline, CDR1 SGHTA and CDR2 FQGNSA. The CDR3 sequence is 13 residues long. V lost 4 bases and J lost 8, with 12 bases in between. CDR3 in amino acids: CASSWRGGDEQFF. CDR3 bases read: TGTGCCAGCAGCTGGAGGGGGGGCGATGAG.

The CDR3 DNA, read in part, is TGTGCCAGCAGCCCAGGCGCCCGTTCTGGAAACACC. Its translation: CASSPGARSGNT. Given in full, the CDR3 is CASSPGARSGNTIYF. This rearrangement joins TRBV7-3 to TRBJ1-3; D gene uncertain. Read data end 3 residues before the CDR3 end; the end is taken from the germline J gene. Trimming pared 5 bases from V and 1 base from J, leaving 12 bases between. Germline V gene data show CDR1 as SGHTA and CDR2 as FQGTGA. CDR3 length: 15 amino acids.

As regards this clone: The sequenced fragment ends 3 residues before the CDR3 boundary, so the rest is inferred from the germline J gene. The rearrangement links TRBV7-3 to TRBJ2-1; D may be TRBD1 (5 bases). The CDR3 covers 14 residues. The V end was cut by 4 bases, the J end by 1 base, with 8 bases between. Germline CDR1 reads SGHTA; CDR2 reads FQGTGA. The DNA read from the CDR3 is TGTGCCAGCAGCTCACAGGAATCCTACAATGAG. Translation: CASSSQESYNE. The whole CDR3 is CASSSQESYNEQFF.

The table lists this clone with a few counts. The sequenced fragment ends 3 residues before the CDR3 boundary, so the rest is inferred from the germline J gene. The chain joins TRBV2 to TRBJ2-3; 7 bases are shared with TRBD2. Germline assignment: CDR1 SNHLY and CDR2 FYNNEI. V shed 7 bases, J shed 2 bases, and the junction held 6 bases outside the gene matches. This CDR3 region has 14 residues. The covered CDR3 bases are TGTGCCAGCATTAGCGGGTCTTACACAGATACG. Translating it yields CASISGSYTDT. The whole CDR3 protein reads CASISGSYTDTQYF. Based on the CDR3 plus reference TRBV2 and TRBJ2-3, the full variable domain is EPEVTQTPSHQVTQMGQEVILRCVPISNHLYFYWYRQILGQKVEFLVSFYNNEISEKSEIFDDQFSVERPDGSNFTLKIRSTKLEDSAMYFCASISGSYTDTQYFGPGTRLTVL.

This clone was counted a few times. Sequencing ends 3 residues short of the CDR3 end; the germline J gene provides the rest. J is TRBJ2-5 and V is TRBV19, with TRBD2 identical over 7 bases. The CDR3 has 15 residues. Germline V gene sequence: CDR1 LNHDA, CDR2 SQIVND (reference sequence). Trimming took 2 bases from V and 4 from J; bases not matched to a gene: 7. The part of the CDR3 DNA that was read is TGTGCCAGTAGTATAACTATTCCTAGCGGAGAGACC. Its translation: CASSITIPSGET. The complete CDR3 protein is CASSITIPSGETQYF.

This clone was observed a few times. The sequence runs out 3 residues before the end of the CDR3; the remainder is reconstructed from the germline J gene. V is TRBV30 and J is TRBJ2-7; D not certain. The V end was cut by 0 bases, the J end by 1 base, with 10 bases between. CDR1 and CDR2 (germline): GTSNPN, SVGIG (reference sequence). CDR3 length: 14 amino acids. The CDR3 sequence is CAWSVPGTSYEQYF. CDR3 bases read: TGTGCCTGGAGTGTCCCAGGAACATCCTACGAG.

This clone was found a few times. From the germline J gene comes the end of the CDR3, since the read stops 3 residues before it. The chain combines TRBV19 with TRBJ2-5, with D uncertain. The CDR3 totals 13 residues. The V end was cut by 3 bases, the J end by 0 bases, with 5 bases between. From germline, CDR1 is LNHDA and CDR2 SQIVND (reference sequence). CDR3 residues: CASSMRYQETQYF. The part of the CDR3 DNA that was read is TGTGCCAGTAGTATGAGGTACCAAGAGACC.

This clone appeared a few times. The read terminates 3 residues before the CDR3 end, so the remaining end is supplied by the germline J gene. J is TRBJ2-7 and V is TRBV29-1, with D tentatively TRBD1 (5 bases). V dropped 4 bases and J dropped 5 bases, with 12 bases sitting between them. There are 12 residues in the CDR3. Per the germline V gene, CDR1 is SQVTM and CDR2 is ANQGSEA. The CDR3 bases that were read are TGCAGCGTTGTGGCAGGGATACACGAG. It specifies CSVVAGIHE. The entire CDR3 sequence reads CSVVAGIHEQYF.

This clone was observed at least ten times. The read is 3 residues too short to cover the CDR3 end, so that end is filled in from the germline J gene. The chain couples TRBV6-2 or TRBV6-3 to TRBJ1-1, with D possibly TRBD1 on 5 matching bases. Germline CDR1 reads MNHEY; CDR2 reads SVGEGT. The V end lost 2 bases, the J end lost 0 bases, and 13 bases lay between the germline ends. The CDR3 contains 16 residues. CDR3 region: CASSYRPRGVNTEAFF. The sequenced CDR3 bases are TGTGCCAGCAGTTACAGGCCCAGAGGGGTGAACACTGAA.

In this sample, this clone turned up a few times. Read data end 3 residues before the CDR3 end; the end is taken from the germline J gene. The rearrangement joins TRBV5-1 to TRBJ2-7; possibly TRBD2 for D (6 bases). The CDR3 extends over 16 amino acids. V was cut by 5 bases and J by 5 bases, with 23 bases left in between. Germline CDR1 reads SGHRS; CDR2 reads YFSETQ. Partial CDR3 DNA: TGCGCCAGCAGTCCGCTCGGAGGGCCCGGTGGCGACGAG. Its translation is CASSPLGGPGGDE. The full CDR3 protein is CASSPLGGPGGDEQYF.

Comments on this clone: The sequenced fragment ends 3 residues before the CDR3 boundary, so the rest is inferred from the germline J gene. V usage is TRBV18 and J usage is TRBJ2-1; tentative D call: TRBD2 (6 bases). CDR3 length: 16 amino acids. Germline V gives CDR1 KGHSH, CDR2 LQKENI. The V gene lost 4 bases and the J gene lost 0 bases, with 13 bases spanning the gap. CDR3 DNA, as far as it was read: TGTGCCAGCTCACTCGCGGGGTCCAGCTCCTACAATGAG. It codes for CASSLAGSSSYNE. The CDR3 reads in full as CASSLAGSSSYNEQFF.

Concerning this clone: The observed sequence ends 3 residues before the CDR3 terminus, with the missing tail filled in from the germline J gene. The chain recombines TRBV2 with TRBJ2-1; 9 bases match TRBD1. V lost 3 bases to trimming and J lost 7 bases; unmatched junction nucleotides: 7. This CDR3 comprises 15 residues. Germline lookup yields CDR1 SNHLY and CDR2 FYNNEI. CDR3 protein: CASSDWSGTGNEQFF. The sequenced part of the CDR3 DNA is TGTGCCAGCAGTGATTGGTCGGGGACAGGGAATGAG.

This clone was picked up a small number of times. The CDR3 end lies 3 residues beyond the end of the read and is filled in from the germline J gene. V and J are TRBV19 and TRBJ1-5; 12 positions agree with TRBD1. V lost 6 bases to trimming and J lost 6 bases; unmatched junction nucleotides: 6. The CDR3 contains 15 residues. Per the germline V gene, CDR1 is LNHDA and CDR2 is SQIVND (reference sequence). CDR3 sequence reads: CASSKGQGAGQPQHF. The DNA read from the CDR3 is TGTGCCAGTAGCAAGGGACAGGGGGCGGGTCAGCCC. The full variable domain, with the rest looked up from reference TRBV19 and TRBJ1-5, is DGGITQSPKYLFRKEGQNVTLSCEQNLNHDAMYWYRQDPGQGLRLIYYSQIVNDFQKGDIAEGYSVSREKKESFPLTVTSAQKNPTAFYLCASSKGQGAGQPQHFGDGTRLSIL.

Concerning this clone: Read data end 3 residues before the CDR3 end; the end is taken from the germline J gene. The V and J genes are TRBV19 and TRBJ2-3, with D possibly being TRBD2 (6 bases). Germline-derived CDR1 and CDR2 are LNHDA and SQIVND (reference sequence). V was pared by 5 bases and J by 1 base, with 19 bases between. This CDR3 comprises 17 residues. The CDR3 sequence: CASSLRTGGLRTDTQYF. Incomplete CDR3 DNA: TGTGCCAGTAGTCTCCGAACAGGAGGGTTGCGCACAGATACG.

CDR3: CSVGGGGRGQETQYF. CDR3 DNA (partial): TGCAGCGTTGGCGGTGGGGGCAGGGGGCAAGAGACC. The chain has TRBV29-1 and TRBJ2-5, with TRBD1 identical over 7 bases. The sequence runs out 3 residues before the end of the CDR3; the remainder is reconstructed from the germline J gene. The CDR3 is 15 amino acids. Germline CDR1 SQVTM, CDR2 ANQGSEA. Losses at the gene ends were 4 bases for V and 2 bases for J; bases not matched to a gene: 10.

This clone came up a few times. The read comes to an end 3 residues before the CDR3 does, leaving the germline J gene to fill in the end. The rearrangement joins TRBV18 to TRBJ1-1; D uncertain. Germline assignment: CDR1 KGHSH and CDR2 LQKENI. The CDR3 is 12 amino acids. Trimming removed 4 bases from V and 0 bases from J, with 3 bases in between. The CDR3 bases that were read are TGTGCCAGCTCACGTATGAACACTGAA. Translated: CASSRMNTE. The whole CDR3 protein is CASSRMNTEAFF.

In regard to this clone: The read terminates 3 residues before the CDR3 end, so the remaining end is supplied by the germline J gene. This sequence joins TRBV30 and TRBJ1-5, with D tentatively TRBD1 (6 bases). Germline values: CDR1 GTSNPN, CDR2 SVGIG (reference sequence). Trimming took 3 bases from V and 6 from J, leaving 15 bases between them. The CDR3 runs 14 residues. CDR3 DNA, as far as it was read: TGTGCCTGGAGGTCCGGCAGGGGCCCTCAGCCC. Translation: CAWRSGRGPQP. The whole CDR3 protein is CAWRSGRGPQPQHF. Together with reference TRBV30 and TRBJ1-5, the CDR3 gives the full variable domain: SQTIHQWPATLVQPVGSPLSLECTVEGTSNPNLYWYRQAAGRGLQLLFYSVGIGQISSEVPQNLSASRPQDRQFILSSKKLLLSDSGFYLCAWRSGRGPQPQHFGDGTRLSIL.

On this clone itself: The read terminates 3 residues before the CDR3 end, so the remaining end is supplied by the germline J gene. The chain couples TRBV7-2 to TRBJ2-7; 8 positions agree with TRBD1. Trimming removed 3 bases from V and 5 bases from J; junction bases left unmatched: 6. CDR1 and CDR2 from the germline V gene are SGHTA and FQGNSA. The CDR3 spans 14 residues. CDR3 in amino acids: CASSLYRQGNEQYF. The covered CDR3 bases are TGTGCCAGCAGCTTGTACAGACAGGGGAACGAG. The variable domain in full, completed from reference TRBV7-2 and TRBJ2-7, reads GAGVSQSPSNKVTEKGKDVELRCDPISGHTALYWYRQSLGQGLEFLIYFQGNSAPDKSGLPSDRFSAERTGGSVSTLTIQRTQQEDSAVYLCASSLYRQGNEQYFGPGTRLTVT.

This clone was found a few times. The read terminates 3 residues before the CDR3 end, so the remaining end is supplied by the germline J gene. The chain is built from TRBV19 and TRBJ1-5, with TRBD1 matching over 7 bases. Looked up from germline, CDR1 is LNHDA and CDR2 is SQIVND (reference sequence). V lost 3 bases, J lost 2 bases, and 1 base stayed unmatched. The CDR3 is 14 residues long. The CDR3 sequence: CASSIDRGNQPQHF. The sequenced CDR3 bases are TGTGCCAGTAGTATTGACAGGGGCAATCAGCCC.

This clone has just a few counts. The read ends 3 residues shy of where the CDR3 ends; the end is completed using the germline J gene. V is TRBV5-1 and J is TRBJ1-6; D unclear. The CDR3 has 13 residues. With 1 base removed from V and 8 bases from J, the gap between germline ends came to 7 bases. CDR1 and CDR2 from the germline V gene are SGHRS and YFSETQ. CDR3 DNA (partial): TGCGCCAGCAGCTTGTCCACAGATTCACCC. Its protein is CASSLSTDSP. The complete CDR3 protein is CASSLSTDSPLHF.

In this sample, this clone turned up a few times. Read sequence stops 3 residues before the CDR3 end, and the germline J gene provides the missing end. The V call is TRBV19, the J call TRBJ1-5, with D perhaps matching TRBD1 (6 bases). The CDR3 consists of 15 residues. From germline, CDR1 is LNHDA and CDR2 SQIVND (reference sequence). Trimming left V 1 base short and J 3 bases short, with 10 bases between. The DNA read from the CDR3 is TGTGCCAGTAGTATAGCGGACAGCCACAATCAGCCC. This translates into CASSIADSHNQP. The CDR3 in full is CASSIADSHNQPQHF. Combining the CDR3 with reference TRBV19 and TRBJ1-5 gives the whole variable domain DGGITQSPKYLFRKEGQNVTLSCEQNLNHDAMYWYRQDPGQGLRLIYYSQIVNDFQKGDIAEGYSVSREKKESFPLTVTSAQKNPTAFYLCASSIADSHNQPQHFGDGTRLSIL.

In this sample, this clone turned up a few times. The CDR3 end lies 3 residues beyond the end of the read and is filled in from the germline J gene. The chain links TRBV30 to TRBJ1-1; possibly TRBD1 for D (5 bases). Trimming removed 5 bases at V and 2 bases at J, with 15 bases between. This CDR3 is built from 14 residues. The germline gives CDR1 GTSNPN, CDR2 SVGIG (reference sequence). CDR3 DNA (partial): TGTGCCTGGTTGGGTGGCAGGGCAAACACTGAA. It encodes CAWLGGRANTE. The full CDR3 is CAWLGGRANTEAFF.